This T cell receptor beta chain was captured in a study of human T cells and chemical hapten exposure. Study-level background: Donors were sensitized with 2% DPC on the upper inner arm. Across the whole study, which lasted 20 to 30 weeks, patients were given diphenylcyclopropenone on the scalp once a week. Application of 0.01% DPC to the upper back was done by patch test, with a reading at 6 days.

This clonotype was seen more than once but under ten times. Each CDR3 protein is one row after TCRdb ran MiXCR on the RACE reads. In the table there are about 400,000 distinct CDR3 sequences, about 6% of which are singletons. The CDR3 extends over 15 amino acids. The V and J ends lost 6 bases and 4 bases respectively, with 22 bases between them. From germline, CDR1 is DFQATT and CDR2 SNEGSKA (reference sequence). Documented time point: patch test 2, 6 weeks after DPC sensitization. Treatment indicated: therapeutic diphenylcyclopropenone sensitization with weekly scalp DPC. The material sequenced was whole blood, taken in connection with sensitization to the hapten diphenylcyclopropenone (DPC). The receptor was derived from a woman in her late teens or twenties with alopecia areata. Some clones in this sample may be carry-over from other donors' samples. The chain couples TRBV20-1 to TRBJ2-7; D might be TRBD1 or TRBD2, each matching 6 bases. The CDR3 sequence: CSACRGANEKYEQYF. DNA of the CDR3: TGCAGTGCCTGTAGGGGGGCCAATGAAAAATACGAGCAGTACTTC.